Below, 23 T cell receptor beta chains from the same sample are listed, as sequenced in a study of blood T cell repertoires in COVID-19. The table came from immunoSEQ multiplex PCR; TCRdb's copy has only in-frame clones and leaves some out. This table has about 76,000 clones, approximately 80% appearing once. Sequences were obtained from peripheral blood. These TCRs come from a human donor in a cohort sampled during active COVID-19.

This sequence joins TRBV21-1 and TRBJ2-7; TRBD2 is the table's D call and was not checked against the DNA. TRBV21-1 is a known pseudogene. The CDR3 is 15 amino acids. CDR3 residues: CASQGLAEPLYEQYV. As DNA, the CDR3 is TGTGCCAGCCAGGGACTAGCGGAGCCCCTCTACGAGCAGTACGTC.

The V gene is TRBV6-5, the J gene TRBJ1-2, with D perhaps matching TRBD1 (6 bases). CDR3 size: 16 residues. The V gene lost 0 bases and the J gene lost 4 bases, with 15 bases spanning the gap. Germline V lookup: CDR1 MNHEY, CDR2 SVGAGI. CDR3 DNA sequence: TGTGCCAGCAGTTACTCGACAGGCCCGCTAGGCTATGGCTACACCTTC. Translated: CASSYSTGPLGYGYTF.

The chain has TRBV2 and TRBJ2-7, with 7 bases fitting TRBD2. With 1 base clipped from V and 1 base from J, the junction kept 4 bases outside the gene matches. Germline lookup yields CDR1 SNHLY and CDR2 FYNNEI. The CDR3 consists of 15 residues. The CDR3 region is CASSEEGAGSYEQYF. The CDR3 DNA reads as TGTGCCAGCAGTGAAGAGGGAGCGGGGTCCTACGAGCAGTACTTC.

About this clone itself: The junction departs from germline at one end; a sequencing error may be responsible. This chain links TRBV2 with TRBJ2-7; the D gene is possibly TRBD1 (6 bases). The length of the CDR3 is 14 residues. The germline gives CDR1 SNHLY, CDR2 FYNNEI. In nucleotides, the CDR3 is TGTGCCAGCAGTGAAATATCTTTCCCGGCACAGGGCTTTTTC. Residues: CASSEISFPAQGFF.

This chain links TRBV11-3 with TRBJ2-1, with 7 bases aligning to TRBD2. Germline V lookup: CDR1 SGHNT, CDR2 YENEEA. The length of the CDR3 is 16 residues. Losses at the gene ends were 5 bases for V and 6 bases for J; bases not matched to a gene: 13. CDR3 in amino acids: CASSPSGVAGLNEQFF. As DNA, the CDR3 is TGTGCCAGCAGCCCCTCCGGGGTAGCGGGTCTCAATGAGCAGTTCTTC.

This chain links TRBV5-4 with TRBJ2-5, with TRBD1 matching 9 bases. Germline CDR1 is SGHNT and CDR2 is YYREEE (reference sequence). The V gene end was trimmed by 1 base and the J gene end by 1 base; junction bases not matched to a gene: 5. This CDR3 comprises 16 residues. The CDR3 bases are TGTGCCAGCAGCTTGCCGGACAGGGGTACCCAAGAGACCCAGTACTTC. It encodes CASSLPDRGTQETQYF.

The rearrangement joins TRBV10-3 to TRBJ1-1, with a weak D call TRBD1 (5 bases). The CDR3 is 15 residues long. From germline, CDR1 is ENHRY and CDR2 SYGVKD. V lost 5 bases and J 1 base, leaving 14 bases between the germline ends. CDR3 bases: TGTGCCATCAGTAGCGATGGGGGGACGAACACTGAAGCTTTCTTT. Its protein is CAISSDGGTNTEAFF.

This clone was counted only a few times. The chain recombines TRBV28 with TRBJ1-2; D is perhaps TRBD1 (5 bases). The CDR3 extends over 15 amino acids. Trimming stripped 4 bases from V and 8 bases from J, with 20 bases between. Germline V gene data show CDR1 as MDHEN and CDR2 as SYDVKM. CDR3 nucleotide sequence: TGTGCCAGCAGTTATTTGGCTGCCGGGGGGAGGGGCTACACCTTC. This translates into CASSYLAAGGRGYTF.

This chain joins TRBV28 and TRBJ1-1, with TRBD1 identical over 8 bases. The CDR3 is 18 amino acids. V lost 5 bases, J lost 1 base, and 15 bases stayed unmatched. CDR1 and CDR2 from the germline V gene are MDHEN and SYDVKM. The CDR3 protein is CASSKVQGVPRGNTEAFF. CDR3 in DNA: TGTGCCAGCAGTAAAGTACAGGGGGTACCAAGGGGGAACACTGAAGCTTTCTTT.

This sequence joins TRBV28 and TRBJ1-4; 7 bases line up with TRBD1. CDR1 and CDR2 (germline): MDHEN, SYDVKM. J lost 7 bases, V lost 8 bases, and 10 bases had no gene match. This CDR3 region has 14 residues. CDR3 in amino acids: CASGQGGWGEKLFF. DNA for the CDR3: TGTGCCAGCGGGCAAGGGGGCTGGGGTGAAAAACTGTTTTTT.

The chain recombines TRBV7-2 with TRBJ1-1; D is unclear. This CDR3 is built from 15 residues. CDR1 and CDR2 (germline): SGHTA, FQGNSA. Trimming removed 2 bases at V and 5 bases at J, with 15 bases between. As DNA, the CDR3 is TGTGCCAGCAGCTTACAGGCAGGTTTGAGTACTGAAGCTTTCTTT. Encoded protein: CASSLQAGLSTEAFF.

The V and J genes are TRBV19 and TRBJ2-2; D is unresolved. V lost 5 bases, J lost 6 bases, and 13 bases lay in between. This CDR3 spans 14 amino acids. CDR1 and CDR2 (germline): LNHDA, SQIVND (reference sequence). The CDR3: CASSPGIRPGELFF. In DNA form, the CDR3 reads TGTGCCAGTAGTCCCGGTATACGTCCCGGGGAGCTGTTTTTT.

This clone was recorded a few times. This chain uses TRBV11-1 with TRBJ2-4, with D perhaps matching TRBD1 (6 bases). The CDR3 length is 16 residues. In germline, CDR1 is SGHAT, CDR2 FQDESV (reference sequence). Trimming pared 5 bases from V and 0 bases from J, leaving 14 bases between. The CDR3 loop reads CASSPGDTLAKNIQYF. CDR3 DNA: TGTGCCAGCAGCCCAGGGGACACCCTAGCCAAAAACATTCAGTACTTC.

The chain couples TRBV5-1 to TRBJ2-5, with 7 bases identical to TRBD1. The CDR3 has 15 residues. From germline, CDR1 is SGHRS and CDR2 YFSETQ. J lost 1 base, V lost 4 bases, and 7 bases had no gene match. The CDR3 DNA follows: TGCGCCAGCAGCCCGCTGACAGGGACCCAAGAGACCCAGTACTTC. Residues: CASSPLTGTQETQYF.

This chain joins TRBV18 and TRBJ2-5; D is undetermined. V was clipped by 2 bases and J by 5 bases, with 18 bases between them. In germline, CDR1 is KGHSH, CDR2 LQKENI. The CDR3 runs to 16 residues. Here the CDR3 reads CASSPSPEPTRETQYF. The CDR3, as DNA: TGTGCCAGCTCACCAAGTCCGGAACCAACGAGGGAGACCCAGTACTTC.

The chain uses TRBV30 and TRBJ2-7; 10 nucleotides align to TRBD1. The CDR3 loop spans 13 amino acids. V was pared by 3 bases and J by 3 bases, with 2 bases of the junction left unmatched. Germline V gene lookup returns CDR1 GTSNPN and CDR2 SVGIG (reference sequence). CDR3 in amino acids: CAWSRDRGYEQYF. CDR3 DNA sequence: TGTGCCTGGAGCCGGGACAGGGGCTACGAGCAGTACTTC.

The V call is TRBV6-4, the J call TRBJ1-2; a possible D gene is TRBD1 (6 bases). V was trimmed by 2 bases and J by 6 bases, leaving 16 bases between them. The CDR3 spans 15 residues. The germline CDR1 and CDR2 sequences are MRHNA and SNTAGT. CDR3 sequence: CASSDTAQGYNGYTF. The CDR3 nucleotides are TGTGCCAGCAGTGACACCGCACAGGGTTATAATGGCTACACCTTC.

CDR3 in amino acids: CASKQQGTNYGYTF. The CDR3 region has the DNA TGTGCCAGCAAACAGCAGGGGACTAACTATGGCTACACCTTC. The V gene is TRBV27, the J gene TRBJ1-2; tentative D call: TRBD1 (6 bases). The V end lost 7 bases, the J end lost 0 bases, and 12 bases lay between the germline ends. The germline V gene encodes CDR1 MNHEY and CDR2 SMNVEV (reference sequence). CDR3 length: 14 amino acids.

This clone was seen a single time. The chain links TRBV5-4 to TRBJ1-2; TRBD1 agrees at 10 bases. The CDR3 covers 15 residues. The V and J ends lost 3 bases and 7 bases, in that order; junction bases with no gene match: 9. Germline assignment: CDR1 SGHNT and CDR2 YYREEE (reference sequence). The CDR3 spells CASSSGYRDRGGYTF. CDR3 sequence (DNA): TGTGCCAGCAGCTCCGGCTACCGGGACAGGGGTGGCTACACCTTC.

The rearrangement uses TRBV9 and TRBJ2-7; TRBD2 matches 8 bases. The J segment lost 3 bases and the V segment lost 0 bases, leaving 8 bases of the junction unmatched. This CDR3 is built from 16 residues. Germline CDR1 reads SGDLS; CDR2 reads YYNGEE. This CDR3 reads CASSVGSGGPIYEQYF. CDR3 nucleotide sequence: TGTGCCAGCAGCGTAGGCTCGGGGGGGCCCATCTACGAGCAGTACTTC.

The chain employs TRBV7-9 and TRBJ1-2; a weak D match, TRBD1 (6 bases). This CDR3 spans 15 amino acids. Germline assignment: CDR1 SEHNR and CDR2 FQNEAQ (reference sequence). V dropped 7 bases and J dropped 8 bases, with 23 bases sitting between them. CDR3 sequence (DNA): TGTGCCAGCACCTCAGGACAGCAAGCCCCCTGGGGCTACACCTTC. Its protein product is CASTSGQQAPWGYTF.

The V and J genes are TRBV7-9 and TRBJ1-2; D unresolved. Trimming stripped 3 bases from V and 0 bases from J, with 11 bases between. In germline, CDR1 is SEHNR, CDR2 FQNEAQ (reference sequence). This CDR3 region has 15 residues. This chain's CDR3 is CASSFGSLANYGYTF. The DNA of the CDR3 is TGTGCCAGCAGCTTCGGTTCTCTTGCTAACTATGGCTACACCTTC.

This chain uses TRBV2 with TRBJ2-1; 8 bases line up with TRBD2. Germline CDR1 is SNHLY and CDR2 is FYNNEI. Trimming at V came to 6 bases and at J to 4 bases, leaving 8 bases not matched to a gene. The CDR3 is 15 residues long. Here the CDR3 reads CASRLRGAQYNEQFF. The DNA of the CDR3 is TGTGCCAGCAGGTTGCGGGGGGCGCAGTACAATGAGCAGTTCTTC.